The rows below give T cell receptor beta chains drawn from one sample of a study of human T cells and chemical hapten exposure. TCRdb passed the RACE reads through MiXCR, listing each CDR3 protein once. The sample lists 180,000 or so distinct CDR3 sequences; more than 12% were seen once. The starting material was whole blood, obtained in connection with sensitization to the hapten diphenylcyclopropenone (DPC). The receptors stem from a woman aged 25-40 years with alopecia areata. Some clones in this sample may be carry-over from other donors' samples. The CDR3 runs from the conserved cysteine through the conserved F or W. The order of the fields is V gene, CDR3 protein.

v_gene: TRBV9
CDR3aa: CASSITSGGETQYF

v_gene: TRBV7-8
CDR3aa: CASSLANHWEEQYF

v_gene: TRBV20-1
CDR3aa: CSARDQGGSTDTQYF

v_gene: TRBV27
CDR3aa: CASRPQGTPTTEAFF

v_gene: TRBV27
CDR3aa: CASSFPGLPYNEQFF

v_gene: TRBV5-4
CDR3aa: CASSLQGVSYEQYF

v_gene: TRBV5-4
CDR3aa: CASSLGGGFYNEQFF

v_gene: TRBV7-2
CDR3aa: CASSSRLGDREYF

v_gene: TRBV18
CDR3aa: CASSPAGGAYEQYF

v_gene: TRBV5-1
CDR3aa: CASSFSRGKMGELFF

v_gene: TRBV15
CDR3aa: CATSGAFQGASSDEQFF

v_gene: TRBV2
CDR3aa: CASSEITGRANYGYTF

v_gene: TRBV28
CDR3aa: CASRPSRQRDNQPQHF

v_gene: TRBV5-4
CDR3aa: CASSTRVPGQSIQYF

v_gene: TRBV7-8
CDR3aa: CASTPREIRGQPQHF

v_gene: TRBV5-1
CDR3aa: CASSLDSNNQPQHF

v_gene: TRBV4-3
CDR3aa: CASSQGYDEKLFF

v_gene: TRBV20-1
CDR3aa: CSARVDGGPFQETQYF

v_gene: TRBV7-9
CDR3aa: CASSRPGLESTKQYF

v_gene: TRBV19
CDR3aa: CASSREGRGITDTQYF

v_gene: TRBV10-3
CDR3aa: CAIRGGQGATEAFF

v_gene: TRBV5-1
CDR3aa: CASSLDRAHYRDGYTF

v_gene: TRBV11-2
CDR3aa: CASSREGASTSDTQYF

v_gene: TRBV2
CDR3aa: CASKEAYNSPLHF

v_gene: TRBV12-3/TRBV12-4
CDR3aa: CASSPRPTTYEQYF

v_gene: TRBV20-1
CDR3aa: CSARDSGKPNTGELFF

v_gene: TRBV20-1
CDR3aa: CSARDSTVSRVGYEQYF

v_gene: TRBV28
CDR3aa: CASSAYQTGGYGYTF

v_gene: TRBV5-4
CDR3aa: CASSLAGLAIKETQYF

v_gene: TRBV7-3
CDR3aa: CASSFRGSGITGELFF

v_gene: TRBV3-1
CDR3aa: CASSRPYRDYRSYVNEQFF

v_gene: TRBV2
CDR3aa: CASRLAEVGDTQYF

v_gene: TRBV5-1
CDR3aa: CARSLRGTGRDTQYF

v_gene: TRBV12-3/TRBV12-4
CDR3aa: CASSPQLPEFYGYTF

v_gene: TRBV28
CDR3aa: CASRDPARTYTQYF

v_gene: TRBV5-1
CDR3aa: CASSGGQINEQFF

v_gene: TRBV5-1
CDR3aa: CASSQFPGAEAFF

v_gene: TRBV29-1
CDR3aa: CSVADEGGANSPLHF

v_gene: TRBV6-6
CDR3aa: CASSYQATGGGEQYF

v_gene: TRBV20-1
CDR3aa: CSARDSRRGTANTGELFF

v_gene: TRBV7-2
CDR3aa: CASSFPPLDSQYF

v_gene: TRBV19
CDR3aa: CASSMGQVYNEQFF

v_gene: TRBV7-6
CDR3aa: CAIPQRTGTLFNTGELFF

v_gene: TRBV28
CDR3aa: CASSIGSPGYGYTF

v_gene: TRBV19
CDR3aa: CASRRGSTEAFF

v_gene: TRBV3-1
CDR3aa: CASSQEAGELFF

v_gene: TRBV5-1
CDR3aa: CASSWGTGGTEQFF

v_gene: TRBV29-1
CDR3aa: CSVGGTGRYGYTF

v_gene: TRBV12-3/TRBV12-4
CDR3aa: CASSPGQGVFGYTF

v_gene: TRBV19
CDR3aa: CASSSRNVEAFF

v_gene: TRBV6-2/TRBV6-3
CDR3aa: CASSYWGDEQFF

v_gene: TRBV5-1
CDR3aa: CASSLTLSGELFF

v_gene: TRBV18
CDR3aa: CASSPLTGVSAEAFF

v_gene: TRBV7-2
CDR3aa: CASSLPTHYEQYF

v_gene: TRBV20-1
CDR3aa: CSAIEGAQGYTF

v_gene: TRBV6-6
CDR3aa: CASRQQSKNTEAFF

v_gene: TRBV7-2
CDR3aa: CASSLGGGYGYTF